Each of the 28 T cell receptor beta chains below was sequenced from the same sample in a study of shared clonotypes between healthy human individuals. Clones were sequenced by immunoSEQ multiplex PCR, and TCRdb holds only the in-frame ones, with some missing. The sample carries 2 million to 2.5 million clones, roughly 90% recorded once. What was sequenced was naive CD4+ T cells from PBMCs. Subset indicated: CD45RA+ positively selected. The receptor source for this set is a man between 18 and 29 years old in good health. Some clones in this sample may be carry-over from other donors' samples.

For the CDR3, the DNA is TGTGCCAGTAGTACGAGATGGGCCATAGAAAAACTGTTTTTT. It translates to CASSTRWAIEKLFF. The chain is built from TRBV19 and TRBJ1-4; D gene uncertain. From germline, CDR1 is LNHDA and CDR2 SQIVND (reference sequence). Trimming took 4 bases from V and 8 from J, leaving 14 bases between them. The CDR3 totals 14 residues. Drawing the rest from reference TRBV19 and TRBJ1-4, the complete variable domain is DGGITQSPKYLFRKEGQNVTLSCEQNLNHDAMYWYRQDPGQGLRLIYYSQIVNDFQKGDIAEGYSVSREKKESFPLTVTSAQKNPTAFYLCASSTRWAIEKLFFGSGTQLSVL.

This chain joins TRBV19 and TRBJ2-3, with TRBD1 matching 10 bases. V was pared by 5 bases and J by 2 bases, with 10 bases of the junction left unmatched. CDR1 is LNHDA and CDR2 is SQIVND in the germline V gene (reference sequence). This CDR3 is built from 17 residues. The CDR3 region is CASSQGQGLSVTDTQYF. CDR3 sequence (DNA): TGTGCCAGTAGTCAGGGACAGGGGCTGTCCGTCACAGATACGCAGTATTTT.

J is TRBJ2-5 and V is TRBV2; 8 nucleotides line up with TRBD2. V shed 7 bases and J 2 bases; nucleotides not matched to a gene: 6. The CDR3 is 14 amino acids. Per germline, CDR1 SNHLY and CDR2 FYNNEI. CDR3: CASIAGLAQETQYF. In DNA form, the CDR3 reads TGTGCCAGCATAGCAGGACTAGCACAAGAGACCCAGTACTTC.

This chain joins TRBV6-6 and TRBJ1-5, with D hard to call. The length of the CDR3 is 12 residues. The V end was cut by 4 bases, the J end by 5 bases, with 6 bases between. The germline CDR1 and CDR2 sequences are MNHNY and SVGAGI (reference sequence). In DNA form, the CDR3 reads TGTGCCAGCAGTTTGGCTGATCAGCCCCAGCATTTT. This sequence encodes CASSLADQPQHF.

The chain recombines TRBV6-4 with TRBJ2-2; 8 bases map to TRBD1. There are 11 residues in the CDR3. CDR1 is MRHNA and CDR2 is SNTAGT in the germline V gene. After removal of 6 bases from V and 15 bases from J, the junction contained 6 bases not matched to a gene. The CDR3 is CASSGQGRVFF. Here the CDR3 DNA reads TGTGCCAGCAGCGGACAGGGAAGGGTGTTTTTT.

Concerning this clone itself: An end of the junction differs from the germline gene, which may be a read error. Other DNA sequences from this sample encode an identical CDR3 as well. J is TRBJ1-3 and V is TRBV5-4, with a weak D call TRBD1 (5 bases). Germline V gene lookup returns CDR1 SGHNT and CDR2 YYREEE (reference sequence). The length of the CDR3 is 14 residues. The CDR3 spells CASSLAGAGNTIYF. The DNA for the CDR3 is TGTGCCAGCAGTTTGGCGGGGGCTGGAAACACCATATATTTT.

The chain joins TRBV27 to TRBJ1-2; TRBD1 aligns across 8 bases. V was pared by 5 bases and J by 4 bases, with 9 bases of the junction left unmatched. The CDR3 runs to 15 residues. CDR1 and CDR2 (germline): MNHEY, SMNVEV (reference sequence). This chain's CDR3 is CASSPRTGTFYGYTF. In DNA form, the CDR3 reads TGTGCCAGCAGTCCCAGGACAGGGACCTTCTATGGCTACACCTTC.

The rearrangement links TRBV7-8 to TRBJ2-3, with 13 bases aligning to TRBD2. J lost 6 bases, V lost 4 bases, and 13 bases had no gene match. The CDR3 runs 18 residues. CDR1 is SGHVS and CDR2 is FQNEAQ in the germline V gene. The DNA of the CDR3 is TGTGCCAGCAGCTCAGGGCCGGGACTAGCGGGACTCAGGGATACGCAGTATTTT. Amino acids: CASSSGPGLAGLRDTQYF.

This chain joins TRBV7-2 and TRBJ1-1; D gene unclear. V gave up 2 bases and J gave up 7 bases, with 14 bases separating them. Germline assignment: CDR1 SGHTA and CDR2 FQGNSA. The CDR3 is made up of 14 amino acids. The CDR3 DNA follows: TGTGCCAGCAGCTTAAGGGCTCGAAGAAATGAAGCTTTCTTT. As protein: CASSLRARRNEAFF.

The chain has TRBV14 and TRBJ1-5; no clear D. Trimming shortened V by 0 bases and J by 4 bases, and 10 bases separated the two germline ends. Germline-derived CDR1 and CDR2 are SGHDN and FVKESK. The CDR3 consists of 15 residues. CDR3 sequence reads: CASSQDGVQNQPQHF. CDR3 sequence (DNA): TGTGCCAGCAGCCAAGATGGGGTCCAGAATCAGCCCCAGCATTTT.

On this clone: Other DNA sequences from this sample encode an identical CDR3 as well. The V call is TRBV7-3, the J call TRBJ2-2, with D uncertain. Germline CDR1 reads SGHTA; CDR2 reads FQGTGA. Trimming stripped 5 bases from V and 4 bases from J, with 8 bases between. The CDR3 extends over 13 amino acids. CDR3 sequence (DNA): TGTGCCAGCAGCCTGACCCGCACCGGGGAGCTGTTTTTT. Translation: CASSLTRTGELFF.

This clone was detected a few times. This chain connects TRBV19 to TRBJ2-5, with 9 nucleotides matching TRBD1. Trimming removed 3 bases from V and 4 bases from J; junction bases left unmatched: 3. The CDR3 contains 14 residues. Germline assignment: CDR1 LNHDA and CDR2 SQIVND (reference sequence). The CDR3 spells CASSMGDRAETQYF. The CDR3 DNA reads as TGTGCCAGTAGTATGGGGGACAGGGCAGAGACCCAGTACTTC.

As to this clone: Other DNA variants within this sample encode the same CDR3. The V gene is TRBV29-1, the J gene TRBJ1-1, with D possibly being TRBD1 (5 bases). The V end was cut by 3 bases, the J end by 6 bases, with 5 bases between. Germline CDR1 and CDR2: SQVTM and ANQGSEA. The CDR3 spans 10 residues. The CDR3 sequence: CSVDRAEAFF. The DNA for the CDR3 is TGCAGCGTTGACAGGGCTGAAGCTTTCTTT.

The chain combines TRBV19 with TRBJ1-1; no reliable D call. V dropped 5 bases and J dropped 5 bases, with 12 bases sitting between them. This CDR3 is built from 13 residues. CDR1 LNHDA and CDR2 SQIVND come from the germline V gene (reference sequence). The CDR3 region has the DNA TGTGCCAGTAGTTTAAGGGAGGCAACTGAAGCTTTCTTT. It codes for CASSLREATEAFF.

Only one count was recorded for this clone. The chain combines TRBV7-9 with TRBJ2-1; 9 bases line up with TRBD2. Germline CDR1 and CDR2: SEHNR and FQNEAQ (reference sequence). With V trimmed by 2 bases and J by 6 bases, 8 bases remained unmatched. This CDR3 comprises 16 residues. In DNA form, the CDR3 reads TGTGCCAGCAGCTTATCGCCACTAGCGGGCCCCAATGAGCAGTTCTTC. Protein: CASSLSPLAGPNEQFF.

V and J are TRBV18 and TRBJ2-3; D may correspond to TRBD1 or TRBD2 (5 bases each). The CDR3 totals 14 residues. Trimming shortened V by 4 bases and J by 5 bases, and 13 bases separated the two germline ends. Per the germline V gene, CDR1 is KGHSH and CDR2 is LQKENI. CDR3 sequence: CASSLRDGKDTQYF. The CDR3 DNA follows: TGTGCCAGCTCACTTCGGGACGGTAAAGATACGCAGTATTTT.

The chain combines TRBV5-4 with TRBJ2-6; TRBD1 agrees at 7 bases. The CDR3 runs to 18 residues. From germline, CDR1 is SGHNT and CDR2 YYREEE (reference sequence). V gave up 4 bases and J gave up 4 bases; unmatched junction bases: 14. CDR3 sequence: CASSPDRVPLKGANVLTF. The DNA for the CDR3 is TGTGCCAGCAGCCCAGACAGGGTCCCACTTAAAGGGGCCAACGTCCTGACTTTC.

The chain is built from TRBV7-9 and TRBJ1-4, with D maybe TRBD1 (6 bases). Trimming removed 0 bases at V and 10 bases at J, with 15 bases between. Germline assignment: CDR1 SEHNR and CDR2 FQNEAQ (reference sequence). This CDR3 contains 15 residues. Written as DNA, the CDR3 is TGTGCCAGCAGCTTAGCCCAGGGGAGTGATGTAAAACTGTTTTTT. Translating gives CASSLAQGSDVKLFF. Full variable domain (outside the CDR3, taken from reference TRBV7-9 and TRBJ1-4): DTGVSQNPRHKITKRGQNVTFRCDPISEHNRLYWYRQTLGQGPEFLTYFQNEAQLEKSRLLSDRFSAERPKGSFSTLEIQRTEQGDSAMYLCASSLAQGSDVKLFFGSGTQLSVL.

A word on this clone: The sample has other DNA sequences that encode this CDR3 too. This chain uses TRBV18 with TRBJ2-2; D unclear. The CDR3 has 12 amino acids. The V end was cut by 2 bases, the J end by 5 bases, with 3 bases between. Germline V lookup: CDR1 KGHSH, CDR2 LQKENI. The CDR3 bases are TGTGCCAGCTCACCAGGGACCGGGGAGCTGTTTTTT. Translation: CASSPGTGELFF.

The chain links TRBV29-1 to TRBJ2-4; D uncertain. This CDR3 has 14 residues. V lost 5 bases and J 3 bases, leaving 14 bases between the germline ends. Germline assignment: CDR1 SQVTM and CDR2 ANQGSEA. This CDR3 reads CSVRTHLGKNIQYF. The CDR3 DNA follows: TGCAGCGTTAGAACCCACCTGGGCAAAAACATTCAGTACTTC. Using reference TRBV29-1 and TRBJ2-4 for the parts outside the CDR3, the full variable domain is SAVISQKPSRDICQRGTSLTIQCQVDSQVTMMFWYRQQPGQSLTLIATANQGSEATYESGFVIDKFPISRPNLTFSTLTVSNMSPEDSSIYLCSVRTHLGKNIQYFGAGTRLSVL.

V usage is TRBV7-2 and J usage is TRBJ1-5; D might be TRBD1 (5 bases). CDR1 and CDR2 (germline): SGHTA, FQGNSA. The CDR3 totals 16 residues. V lost 1 base, J lost 5 bases, and 15 bases lay in between. The CDR3: CASSLGGNPLYQPQHF. Here the CDR3 DNA reads TGTGCCAGCAGCTTAGGGGGCAATCCCCTTTATCAGCCCCAGCATTTT.

The chain has TRBV28 and TRBJ2-1, with D unclear. The ends were cut back, 5 bases at V and 0 bases at J, with 14 bases in the middle. This CDR3 spans 16 amino acids. Germline lookup yields CDR1 MDHEN and CDR2 SYDVKM. The CDR3, as DNA: TGTGCCAGCAGTGGTTCCCGTGCCAACTCCTACAATGAGCAGTTCTTC. It specifies CASSGSRANSYNEQFF. The variable domain in full, completed from reference TRBV28 and TRBJ2-1, reads DVKVTQSSRYLVKRTGEKVFLECVQDMDHENMFWYRQDPGLGLRLIYFSYDVKMKEKGDIPEGYSVSREKKERFSLILESASTNQTSMYLCASSGSRANSYNEQFFGPGTRLTVL.

This rearrangement joins TRBV2 to TRBJ2-1; the D gene is possibly TRBD2 (5 bases). The CDR3 sequence is 15 residues long. Germline V lookup: CDR1 SNHLY, CDR2 FYNNEI. V was clipped by 4 bases and J by 0 bases, with 10 bases between them. The CDR3 DNA reads as TGTGCCAGCAGTGTTACGGGAACCTCCTACAATGAGCAGTTCTTC. As protein: CASSVTGTSYNEQFF.

The chain joins TRBV7-3 to TRBJ1-2, with D maybe TRBD1 (5 bases). V lost 1 base, J lost 6 bases, and 21 bases lay in between. The CDR3 consists of 17 residues. The germline gives CDR1 SGHTA, CDR2 FQGTGA. This CDR3 is CASSLIGRGSGGDGYTF. The CDR3 DNA sequence: TGTGCCAGCAGCTTAATAGGCCGGGGGTCGGGCGGTGATGGCTACACCTTC.

With respect to this clone: The same CDR3 is also encoded by other DNA sequences in this sample. This sequence joins TRBV5-1 and TRBJ1-5; D unresolved. The CDR3 is made up of 14 amino acids. Trimming left V 0 bases short and J 2 bases short, with 6 bases between. Germline V gene data show CDR1 as SGHRS and CDR2 as YFSETQ. CDR3 DNA sequence: TGCGCCAGCAGCTTGGGGCCAGGCAATCAGCCCCAGCATTTT. Translating gives CASSLGPGNQPQHF.

In its sample, this clone was seen a few times. Additional DNA sequences in this sample encode the identical CDR3. The J gene is TRBJ2-7, the V gene TRBV5-1; D not certain. Germline CDR1 is SGHRS and CDR2 is YFSETQ. The CDR3 has 12 residues. V was trimmed by 0 bases and J by 3 bases, leaving 4 bases between them. CDR3 sequence: CASSLEGYEQYF. The CDR3 DNA is TGCGCCAGCAGCTTGGAAGGCTACGAGCAGTACTTC.

V usage is TRBV18 and J usage is TRBJ1-2, with 7 nucleotides matching TRBD1. The V gene end was trimmed by 2 bases and the J gene end by 8 bases; junction bases not matched to a gene: 8. Germline V gene sequence: CDR1 KGHSH, CDR2 LQKENI. The CDR3 totals 14 residues. DNA of the CDR3: TGTGCCAGCTCACCAGGGACCGGGACAGCCGGCTACACCTTC. It encodes CASSPGTGTAGYTF.

The chain is built from TRBV7-3 and TRBJ1-1; D is uncertain. Germline CDR1 is SGHTA and CDR2 is FQGTGA. The CDR3 sequence is 15 residues long. V was cut by 5 bases and J by 9 bases, with 22 bases left in between. The CDR3 is CASSTPTKSPKKAFF. The CDR3 DNA reads TGTGCCAGCAGCACCCCGACAAAATCCCCGAAGAAAGCTTTCTTT.